These 4 T cell receptor beta chains came from one sample sequenced in a study of shared clonotypes between healthy human individuals. The assay was immunoSEQ multiplex PCR, and TCRdb's table has in-frame clones only and misses some. The sample carries roughly 1.4 million clones, just under 99% recorded once. Material: naive CD4+ T cells sorted from blood. The subset is: CD45RA+ positively selected. These receptors were collected from a man aged 30 to 45 in good health.

The chain employs TRBV7-2 and TRBJ2-7; 7 nucleotides align to TRBD2. Germline V gene sequence: CDR1 SGHTA, CDR2 FQGNSA. V lost 4 bases, J lost 2 bases, and 14 bases stayed unmatched. This CDR3 is 17 amino acids long. The CDR3, as DNA: TGTGCCAGCAGCTCACCTTCCGGGACTAAGGGACCCTACGAGCAGTACTTC. It codes for CASSSPSGTKGPYEQYF. The entire variable domain, with the rest obtained from reference TRBV7-2 and TRBJ2-7, is as follows: GAGVSQSPSNKVTEKGKDVELRCDPISGHTALYWYRQSLGQGLEFLIYFQGNSAPDKSGLPSDRFSAERTGGSVSTLTIQRTQQEDSAVYLCASSSPSGTKGPYEQYFGPGTRLTVT.

The CDR3 protein is CASSAFESSGNTIYF. DNA for the CDR3: TGTGCCAGCTCAGCCTTCGAATCCTCTGGAAACACCATATATTTT. V and J are TRBV18 and TRBJ1-3; D is uncertain. The CDR3 covers 15 residues. V dropped 5 bases and J dropped 0 bases, with 11 bases sitting between them. Germline loops: CDR1 KGHSH, CDR2 LQKENI.

The chain carries TRBV10-3 and TRBJ2-2; no reliable D call. V gave up 6 bases and J gave up 0 bases, with 5 bases separating them. The CDR3 totals 13 residues. Germline CDR1 is ENHRY and CDR2 is SYGVKD. The CDR3 loop is CAISRTNTGELFF. The CDR3 DNA sequence: TGTGCCATCAGCCGTACGAACACCGGGGAGCTGTTTTTT.

The chain uses TRBV11-2 and TRBJ1-4; 7 bases match TRBD1. The CDR3 loop spans 17 amino acids. The trim removed 5 bases at V and 2 bases at J, leaving 11 bases unmatched. Germline lookup yields CDR1 SGHAT and CDR2 FQNNGV. The CDR3 region is CASSVLPRGGTNEKLFF. For the CDR3, the DNA is TGTGCCAGCAGCGTATTACCCAGGGGGGGGACTAATGAAAAACTGTTTTTT.